Shown below are 17 T cell receptor beta chains from a single sample sequenced in a study of blood T cell repertoires in COVID-19. Generated by immunoSEQ multiplex PCR, the TCRdb table keeps only in-frame clones and is missing some. The profile shows 190,000 or so clones, roughly 86% of them singletons. The sample was peripheral blood. All receptors come from a man aged 35 to 55 with active or convalescent COVID-19.

This chain joins TRBV7-9 and TRBJ1-2; 10 positions match TRBD1. The CDR3 covers 17 residues. J was trimmed by 5 bases and V by 5 bases; bases with no gene match: 14. Germline CDR1 is SEHNR and CDR2 is FQNEAQ (reference sequence). CDR3 sequence (DNA): TGTGCCAGCAGCACTCAGACAGGGGGCTGGTATAGGTATGGCTACACCTTC. Its protein is CASSTQTGGWYRYGYTF. Complete variable domain (other parts from reference TRBV7-9 and TRBJ1-2): DTGVSQNPRHKITKRGQNVTFRCDPISEHNRLYWYRQTLGQGPEFLTYFQNEAQLEKSRLLSDRFSAERPKGSFSTLEIQRTEQGDSAMYLCASSTQTGGWYRYGYTFGSGTRLTVV.

V gene TRBV10-3 combines with J gene TRBJ1-2; no clear D. The V and J ends lost 7 bases and 7 bases respectively, with 19 bases between them. The CDR3 loop spans 14 amino acids. Per the germline V gene, CDR1 is ENHRY and CDR2 is SYGVKD. CDR3 in amino acids: CAITVDKAFGGYTF. The CDR3 DNA reads as TGTGCCATCACAGTTGACAAGGCCTTCGGTGGCTACACCTTC.

This clone was counted only a few times. V and J are TRBV6-6 and TRBJ1-4; 10 bases agree with TRBD1. CDR1 is MNHNY and CDR2 is SVGAGI in the germline V gene (reference sequence). The CDR3 is 15 residues long. J lost 5 bases, V lost 5 bases, and 5 bases had no gene match. In DNA, the CDR3 is TGTGCCAGCAGTACGACGGGACAGGGGAATGAAAAACTGTTTTTT. As protein: CASSTTGQGNEKLFF.

For this clone: The same CDR3 also results from other DNA sequences found in this sample. The chain combines TRBV18 with TRBJ1-1; D remains ambiguous. Per the germline V gene, CDR1 is KGHSH and CDR2 is LQKENI. V shed 6 bases and J shed 0 bases, with 8 bases lying between them. The CDR3 has 13 residues. CDR3 nucleotide sequence: TGTGCCAGCTCGCTAGATATGAACACTGAAGCTTTCTTT. Amino acids: CASSLDMNTEAFF. Full variable domain (outside the CDR3, taken from reference TRBV18 and TRBJ1-1): NAGVMQNPRHLVRRRGQEARLRCSPMKGHSHVYWYRQLPEEGLKFMVYLQKENIIDESGMPKERFSAEFPKEGPSILRIQQVVRGDSAAYFCASSLDMNTEAFFGQGTRLTVV.

The chain is built from TRBV28 and TRBJ1-1, with TRBD1 matching over 9 bases. Germline V gene sequence: CDR1 MDHEN, CDR2 SYDVKM. The CDR3 is 15 amino acids. V lost 4 bases, J lost 9 bases, and 12 bases stayed unmatched. The DNA of the CDR3 is TGTGCCAGCAGTTCTCCGGGACAGGGTACGAAAAAAGCTTTCTTT. Encoded protein: CASSSPGQGTKKAFF. Full variable domain (rest looked up from reference TRBV28 and TRBJ1-1): DVKVTQSSRYLVKRTGEKVFLECVQDMDHENMFWYRQDPGLGLRLIYFSYDVKMKEKGDIPEGYSVSREKKERFSLILESASTNQTSMYLCASSSPGQGTKKAFFGQGTRLTVV.

This chain links TRBV6-5 with TRBJ1-4, with no clear D. Germline CDR1 and CDR2: MNHEY and SVGAGI. The CDR3 is 13 amino acids. Trimming removed 6 bases from V and 8 bases from J, with 13 bases in between. The CDR3 DNA is TGTGCCAGCAGGATAAGAGAACCCGAAAAACTGTTTTTT. It codes for CASRIREPEKLFF.

This chain joins TRBV3-1 (or the pseudogene TRBV3-2) and TRBJ2-3; 10 nucleotides line up with TRBD2. This CDR3 contains 19 residues. The ends lost 0 bases at V and 1 base at J; junction bases unmatched: 10. Germline V gene sequence: CDR1 LGHDT, CDR2 YNNKEL (reference sequence). The CDR3 loop reads CASSQDRAGGRSGTDTQYF. The CDR3 nucleotides read TGTGCCAGCAGCCAAGATCGAGCGGGGGGGCGAAGCGGCACAGATACGCAGTATTTT.

The chain has TRBV19 and TRBJ2-2; TRBD2 matches at 11 bases. Germline loops: CDR1 LNHDA, CDR2 SQIVND (reference sequence). There are 17 residues in the CDR3. J lost 7 bases, V lost 7 bases, and 14 bases had no gene match. CDR3 DNA: TGTGCCAGTACCGGACAGACTAGCGGGGTCGTTAGCGGGGAGCTGTTTTTT. Protein sequence: CASTGQTSGVVSGELFF.

CDR3 residues: CASSEAGTGTWFEQYF. The CDR3 bases are TGTGCCAGCAGTGAAGCGGGGACAGGGACGTGGTTCGAGCAGTACTTC. J is TRBJ2-7 and V is TRBV2; 9 bases line up with TRBD1. V lost 0 bases and J lost 6; bases outside the gene matches: 9. CDR3 length: 16 amino acids. From germline, CDR1 is SNHLY and CDR2 FYNNEI.

DNA for the CDR3: TGCAGTGCTAGAGCCTCCCGGGGAGCTTTCTTT. This codes for CSARASRGAFF. This chain uses TRBV20-1 with TRBJ1-1; D not certain. The CDR3 covers 11 residues. The germline V gene encodes CDR1 DFQATT and CDR2 SNEGSKA (reference sequence). V lost 1 base, J lost 10 bases, and 10 bases lay in between.

The chain joins TRBV30 to TRBJ2-2; D perhaps matches TRBD2 (5 bases). The germline CDR1 and CDR2 sequences are GTSNPN and SVGIG (reference sequence). Trimming took 1 base from V and 8 from J, leaving 5 bases between them. There are 11 residues in the CDR3. CDR3 DNA sequence: TGTGCCTGGAGTGGAGGGGGGGAGCTGTTTTTT. Translating it yields CAWSGGGELFF.

This chain uses TRBV9 with TRBJ1-4; 10 nucleotides line up with TRBD1. Germline V CDR1 and CDR2: SGDLS, YYNGEE. The CDR3 runs to 15 residues. Trimming at V came to 4 bases and at J to 3 bases, leaving 3 bases not matched to a gene. The CDR3 coding sequence is TGTGCCAGCAGCTATGGACAGGGGGCTAATGAAAAACTGTTTTTT. It encodes CASSYGQGANEKLFF.

The chain employs TRBV7-3 and TRBJ1-1, with D tentatively TRBD1 (6 bases). The length of the CDR3 is 13 residues. CDR1 and CDR2 from the germline V gene are SGHTA and FQGTGA. Trimming cost V 4 bases and J 1 base, with 7 bases left between them. In DNA form, the CDR3 reads TGTGCCAGCAGCTCGGGACAGAACACTGAAGCTTTCTTT. This codes for CASSSGQNTEAFF. The full variable domain, with the rest looked up from reference TRBV7-3 and TRBJ1-1, is GAGVSQTPSNKVTEKGKYVELRCDPISGHTALYWYRQSLGQGPEFLIYFQGTGAADDSGLPNDRFFAVRPEGSVSTLKIQRTERGDSAVYLCASSSGQNTEAFFGQGTRLTVV.

The rearrangement links TRBV7-8 to TRBJ1-5; 8 positions match TRBD1. This CDR3 has 14 amino acids. Losses at the gene ends were 6 bases for V and 5 bases for J; bases not matched to a gene: 6. Germline V gives CDR1 SGHVS, CDR2 FQNEAQ. CDR3 residues: CASSSDRAYQPQHF. The CDR3 DNA is TGTGCCAGCAGTTCGGACAGGGCCTATCAGCCCCAGCATTTT.

This clone was seen only a few times. The chain joins TRBV7-6 to TRBJ2-1; 10 nucleotides align to TRBD2. The CDR3 has 17 amino acids. Per germline, CDR1 SGHVS and CDR2 FNYEAQ. The V gene end was trimmed by 1 base and the J gene end by 1 base; junction bases not matched to a gene: 4. CDR3 nucleotides: TGTGCCAGCAGCTTAGGAGCGGGGGGGCCTTCCTACAATGAGCAGTTCTTC. This gives the protein CASSLGAGGPSYNEQFF.

The J gene is TRBJ2-3, the V gene TRBV5-1; 12 bases agree with TRBD2. The trim removed 3 bases at V and 2 bases at J, leaving 4 bases unmatched. This CDR3 has 16 amino acids. Germline lookup yields CDR1 SGHRS and CDR2 YFSETQ. CDR3 nucleotide sequence: TGCGCCAGCAGCTCGGGGACTAGCGGGTTCACAGATACGCAGTATTTT. This codes for CASSSGTSGFTDTQYF.

This clone was picked up one time. V usage is TRBV30 and J usage is TRBJ1-5; D might be TRBD1 (6 bases). The ends were cut back, 0 bases at V and 5 bases at J, with 11 bases in the middle. The CDR3 spans 14 residues. Germline CDR1 reads GTSNPN; CDR2 reads SVGIG (reference sequence). The CDR3 bases are TGTGCCTGGAGTGTACTGCAGGGGCATCAGCCCCAGCATTTT. Its protein is CAWSVLQGHQPQHF.